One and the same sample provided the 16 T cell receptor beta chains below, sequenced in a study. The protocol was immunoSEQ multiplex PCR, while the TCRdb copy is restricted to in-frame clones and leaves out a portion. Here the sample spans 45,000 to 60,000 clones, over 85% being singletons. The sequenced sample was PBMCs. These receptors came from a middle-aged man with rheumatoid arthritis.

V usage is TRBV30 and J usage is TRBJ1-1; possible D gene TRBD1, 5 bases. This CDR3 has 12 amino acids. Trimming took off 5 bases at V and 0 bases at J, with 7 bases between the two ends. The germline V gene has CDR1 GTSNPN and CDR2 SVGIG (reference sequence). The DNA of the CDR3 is TGTGCCTGGGGAGGGGTGAACACTGAAGCTTTCTTT. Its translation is CAWGGVNTEAFF. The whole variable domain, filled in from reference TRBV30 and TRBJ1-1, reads SQTIHQWPATLVQPVGSPLSLECTVEGTSNPNLYWYRQAAGRGLQLLFYSVGIGQISSEVPQNLSASRPQDRQFILSSKKLLLSDSGFYLCAWGGVNTEAFFGQGTRLTVV.

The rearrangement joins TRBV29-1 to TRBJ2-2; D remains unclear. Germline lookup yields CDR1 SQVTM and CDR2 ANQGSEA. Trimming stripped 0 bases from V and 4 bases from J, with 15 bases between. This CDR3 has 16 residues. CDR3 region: CSVEDPRIGFTGELFF. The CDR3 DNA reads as TGCAGCGTTGAAGACCCTCGGATCGGATTCACCGGGGAGCTGTTTTTT.

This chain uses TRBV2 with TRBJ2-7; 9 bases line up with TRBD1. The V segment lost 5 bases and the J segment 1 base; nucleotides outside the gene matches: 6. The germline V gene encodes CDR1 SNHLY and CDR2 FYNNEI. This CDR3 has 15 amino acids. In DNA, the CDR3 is TGTGCCAGCAGTCCACAGGGGGCCGTATCCTACGAGCAGTACTTC. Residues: CASSPQGAVSYEQYF. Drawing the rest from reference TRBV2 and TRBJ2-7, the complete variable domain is EPEVTQTPSHQVTQMGQEVILRCVPISNHLYFYWYRQILGQKVEFLVSFYNNEISEKSEIFDDQFSVERPDGSNFTLKIRSTKLEDSAMYFCASSPQGAVSYEQYFGPGTRLTVT.

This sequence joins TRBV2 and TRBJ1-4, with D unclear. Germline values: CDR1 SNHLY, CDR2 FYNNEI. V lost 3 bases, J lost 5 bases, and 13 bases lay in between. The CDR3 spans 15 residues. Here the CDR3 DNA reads TGTGCCAGCAGTGACGACAAGGGCAACAATGAAAAACTGTTTTTT. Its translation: CASSDDKGNNEKLFF. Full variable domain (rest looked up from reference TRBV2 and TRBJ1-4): EPEVTQTPSHQVTQMGQEVILRCVPISNHLYFYWYRQILGQKVEFLVSFYNNEISEKSEIFDDQFSVERPDGSNFTLKIRSTKLEDSAMYFCASSDDKGNNEKLFFGSGTQLSVL.

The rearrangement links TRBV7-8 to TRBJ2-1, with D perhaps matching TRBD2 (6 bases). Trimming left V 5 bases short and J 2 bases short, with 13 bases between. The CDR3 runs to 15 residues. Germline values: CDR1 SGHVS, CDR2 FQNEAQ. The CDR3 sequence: CASSARERPYNEQFF. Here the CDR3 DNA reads TGTGCCAGCAGCGCCCGGGAGAGACCCTACAATGAGCAGTTCTTC. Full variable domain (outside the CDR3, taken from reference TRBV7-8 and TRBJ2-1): GAGVSQSPRYKVAKRGQDVALRCDPISGHVSLFWYQQALGQGPEFLTYFQNEAQLDKSGLPSDRFFAERPEGSVSTLKIQRTQQEDSAVYLCASSARERPYNEQFFGPGTRLTVL.

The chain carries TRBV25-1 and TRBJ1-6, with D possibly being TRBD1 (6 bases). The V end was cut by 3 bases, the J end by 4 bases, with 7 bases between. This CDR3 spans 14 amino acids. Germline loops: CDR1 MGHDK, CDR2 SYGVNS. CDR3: CASSDGQYNSPLHF. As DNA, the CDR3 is TGTGCCAGCAGTGACGGACAGTATAATTCACCCCTCCACTTT.

CDR3 bases: TGTGCCAGTAGTATTCTCGGCAGGGGGCGGCTAGGAAATGAGCAGTTCTTC. Residues: CASSILGRGRLGNEQFF. The V and J genes are TRBV19 and TRBJ2-1; 8 nucleotides agree with TRBD1. This CDR3 has 17 residues. In germline, CDR1 is LNHDA, CDR2 SQIVND (reference sequence). Trimming removed 3 bases from V and 7 bases from J; junction bases left unmatched: 14. The full variable domain, its missing parts supplied by reference TRBV19 and TRBJ2-1, is DGGITQSPKYLFRKEGQNVTLSCEQNLNHDAMYWYRQDPGQGLRLIYYSQIVNDFQKGDIAEGYSVSREKKESFPLTVTSAQKNPTAFYLCASSILGRGRLGNEQFFGPGTRLTVL.

CDR3 nucleotide sequence: TGTGCCAGCAGCTCATCTAGCGGCTCCTACAATGAGCAGTTCTTC. Translation gives CASSSSSGSYNEQFF. The chain joins TRBV7-6 to TRBJ2-1; 7 positions agree with TRBD2. The V segment lost 4 bases and the J segment 0 bases; nucleotides outside the gene matches: 3. The germline V gene has CDR1 SGHVS and CDR2 FNYEAQ. This CDR3 is 15 amino acids long.

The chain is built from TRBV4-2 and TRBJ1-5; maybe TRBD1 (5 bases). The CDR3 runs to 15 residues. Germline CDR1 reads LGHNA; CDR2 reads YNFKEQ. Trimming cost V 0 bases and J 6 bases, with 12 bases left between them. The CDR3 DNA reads TGTGCCAGCAGCCAAGAACAGGATGTAACTCAGCCCCAGCATTTT. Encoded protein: CASSQEQDVTQPQHF.

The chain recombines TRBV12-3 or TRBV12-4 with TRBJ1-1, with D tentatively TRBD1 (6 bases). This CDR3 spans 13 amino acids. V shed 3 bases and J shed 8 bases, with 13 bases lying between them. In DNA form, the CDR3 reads TGTGCCAGCAGTTTGGGGGTGGGGGCGGAAGCTTTCTTT. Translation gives CASSLGVGAEAFF.

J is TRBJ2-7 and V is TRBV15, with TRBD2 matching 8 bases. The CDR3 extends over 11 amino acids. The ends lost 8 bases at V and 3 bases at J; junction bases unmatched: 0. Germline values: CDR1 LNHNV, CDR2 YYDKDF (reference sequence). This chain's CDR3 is CATAGGYEQYF. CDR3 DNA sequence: TGTGCCACCGCGGGAGGCTACGAGCAGTACTTC.

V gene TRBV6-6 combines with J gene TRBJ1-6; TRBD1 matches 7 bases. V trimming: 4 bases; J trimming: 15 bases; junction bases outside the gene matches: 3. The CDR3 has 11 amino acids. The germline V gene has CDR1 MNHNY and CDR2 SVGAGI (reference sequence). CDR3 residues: CASSSGGSLHF. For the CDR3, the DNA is TGTGCCAGCAGTTCAGGGGGAAGCCTCCACTTT.

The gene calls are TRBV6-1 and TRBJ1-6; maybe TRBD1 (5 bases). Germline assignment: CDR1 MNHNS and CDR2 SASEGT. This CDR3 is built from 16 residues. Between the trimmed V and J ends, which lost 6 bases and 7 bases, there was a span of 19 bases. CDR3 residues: CASSELGQFENSPLHF. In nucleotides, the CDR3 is TGTGCCAGCAGCGAATTGGGGCAGTTTGAGAATTCACCCCTCCACTTT.

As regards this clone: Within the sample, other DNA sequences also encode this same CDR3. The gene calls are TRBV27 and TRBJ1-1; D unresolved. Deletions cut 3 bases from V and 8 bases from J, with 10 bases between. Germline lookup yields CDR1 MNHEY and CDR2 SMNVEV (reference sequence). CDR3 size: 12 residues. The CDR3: CASSFSQGEAFF. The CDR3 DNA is TGTGCCAGCAGTTTCTCACAAGGCGAAGCTTTCTTT.

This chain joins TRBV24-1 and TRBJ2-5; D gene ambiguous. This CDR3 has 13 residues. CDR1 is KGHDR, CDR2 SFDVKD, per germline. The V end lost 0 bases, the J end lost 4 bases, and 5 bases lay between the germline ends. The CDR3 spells CATSDLGLETQYF. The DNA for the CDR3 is TGTGCCACCAGTGATTTGGGGTTAGAGACCCAGTACTTC.

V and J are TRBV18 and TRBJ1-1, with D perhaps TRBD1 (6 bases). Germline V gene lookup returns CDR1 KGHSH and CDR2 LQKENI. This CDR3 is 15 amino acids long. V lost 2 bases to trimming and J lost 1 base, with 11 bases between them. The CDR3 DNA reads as TGTGCCAGCTCACCATTTACAGGGTCGAACACTGAAGCTTTCTTT. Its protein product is CASSPFTGSNTEAFF.